The 30 T cell receptor beta chains presented below share a single source sample, sequenced in a study of blood T cell repertoires in COVID-19. The data were produced by immunoSEQ multiplex PCR, yet TCRdb's version contains in-frame clones alone and is incomplete. Among some 170,000 clones listed, 82% were seen once. Sequenced input: peripheral blood. The receptors come from a woman in her 70s with acute or convalescent COVID-19.

The chain carries TRBV11-3 and TRBJ2-2; D is ambiguous. CDR1 is SGHNT, CDR2 YENEEA, per germline. V was pared by 0 bases and J by 7 bases, with 6 bases between. The CDR3 has 13 residues. The CDR3, as DNA: TGTGCCAGCAGCTTAGAGGTCTACGGGGAGCTGTTTTTT. This codes for CASSLEVYGELFF.

The chain has TRBV7-3 and TRBJ2-5, with D possibly being TRBD2 (5 bases). Germline CDR1 reads SGHTA; CDR2 reads FQGTGA. The CDR3 has 13 amino acids. Trimming cost V 5 bases and J 4 bases, with 11 bases left between them. Here the CDR3 DNA reads TGTGCCAGCAGCAACGGAGGACGAGAGACCCAGTACTTC. Its translation: CASSNGGRETQYF.

V and J are TRBV27 and TRBJ2-2; a possible D gene is TRBD1 (6 bases). The V gene lost 1 base and the J gene lost 5 bases, with 11 bases spanning the gap. Germline assignment: CDR1 MNHEY and CDR2 SMNVEV (reference sequence). The CDR3 totals 15 residues. Here the CDR3 DNA reads TGTGCCAGCAGTTTATTGGGGGCGCGGACCGGGGAGCTGTTTTTT. Residues: CASSLLGARTGELFF.

The J gene is TRBJ1-4, the V gene TRBV4-3; D may be TRBD1 (6 bases). Trimming stripped 2 bases from V and 7 bases from J, with 14 bases between. Germline V lookup: CDR1 LGHNA, CDR2 YSLEER. The CDR3 is 15 residues long. The CDR3 here is CASSQITGSAEKLFF. The DNA for the CDR3 is TGCGCCAGCAGCCAAATAACAGGGAGTGCTGAAAAACTGTTTTTT.

The table lists this clone with a count of one. The V call is TRBV5-1, the J call TRBJ2-3, with D possibly matching TRBD2 (6 bases). The CDR3 covers 15 residues. From germline, CDR1 is SGHRS and CDR2 YFSETQ. V was cut by 6 bases and J by 1 base, with 15 bases left in between. In nucleotides, the CDR3 is TGCGCCAGCACCCCGCCGGGCGGGGGCACAGATACGCAGTATTTT. This translates into CASTPPGGGTDTQYF.

The J gene is TRBJ2-1, the V gene TRBV11-3; possibly TRBD1 for D (5 bases). Trimming took off 1 base at V and 0 bases at J, with 13 bases between the two ends. Germline V gene lookup returns CDR1 SGHNT and CDR2 YENEEA. CDR3 length: 17 residues. CDR3 amino acids: CASSLGSGWSSYNEQFF. The CDR3 nucleotides read TGTGCCAGCAGCTTAGGTTCAGGGTGGAGCTCCTACAATGAGCAGTTCTTC. Using reference TRBV11-3 and TRBJ2-1 for the parts outside the CDR3, the full variable domain is EAGVVQSPRYKIIEKKQPVAFWCNPISGHNTLYWYLQNLGQGPELLIRYENEEAVDDSQLPKDRFSAERLKGVDSTLKIQPAELGDSAVYLCASSLGSGWSSYNEQFFGPGTRLTVL.

This chain joins TRBV6-2 or TRBV6-3 and TRBJ2-3; 7 bases are shared with TRBD2. The germline gives CDR1 MNHEY, CDR2 SVGEGT. The CDR3 sequence is 14 residues long. The V and J ends lost 4 bases and 6 bases, in that order; junction bases with no gene match: 7. CDR3: CASSSREGRDTQYF. CDR3 nucleotide sequence: TGTGCCAGCAGTTCCAGGGAGGGCCGGGATACGCAGTATTTT.

This chain's CDR3 is CASSQVGDIFNEKLFF. The CDR3, as DNA: TGTGCCAGCAGCCAAGTTGGGGACATCTTTAATGAAAAACTGTTTTTT. The chain links TRBV14 to TRBJ1-4; TRBD1 might be the D (6 bases). The length of the CDR3 is 16 residues. The V and J ends lost 1 base and 4 bases respectively, with 13 bases between them. Per the germline V gene, CDR1 is SGHDN and CDR2 is FVKESK.

The chain has TRBV6-5 and TRBJ1-5; D is uncertain. V lost 2 bases to trimming and J lost 1 base, with 9 bases between them. CDR1 is MNHEY, CDR2 SVGAGI, per germline. This CDR3 contains 15 residues. The chain's CDR3 is CASSYSQASNQPQHF. The CDR3 DNA reads as TGTGCCAGCAGTTACAGCCAGGCCAGCAATCAGCCCCAGCATTTT.

The chain couples TRBV18 to TRBJ1-6; 11 bases are shared with TRBD1. CDR1 is KGHSH, CDR2 LQKENI, per germline. The V segment lost 3 bases and the J segment 11 bases; nucleotides outside the gene matches: 9. The CDR3 contains 16 residues. The CDR3 region is CASSPTGGTGGTPLHF. CDR3 sequence (DNA): TGTGCCAGCTCACCGACCGGTGGGACAGGGGGTACACCCCTCCACTTT.

The chain has TRBV30 and TRBJ1-3; TRBD1 matches at 7 bases. The germline gives CDR1 GTSNPN, CDR2 SVGIG (reference sequence). There are 12 residues in the CDR3. The V and J ends lost 0 bases and 9 bases, in that order; junction bases with no gene match: 2. The CDR3 loop reads CAWSVQGTTIYF. The CDR3 coding sequence is TGTGCCTGGAGTGTACAGGGGACCACCATATATTTT. Supplemented by reference TRBV30 and TRBJ1-3, the full variable domain reads SQTIHQWPATLVQPVGSPLSLECTVEGTSNPNLYWYRQAAGRGLQLLFYSVGIGQISSEVPQNLSASRPQDRQFILSSKKLLLSDSGFYLCAWSVQGTTIYFGEGSWLTVV.

This chain connects TRBV11-2 to TRBJ2-1, with D perhaps matching TRBD2 (7 bases). Trimming took off 5 bases at V and 11 bases at J, with 19 bases between the two ends. Germline loops: CDR1 SGHAT, CDR2 FQNNGV. The CDR3 contains 14 residues. The CDR3 protein is CASSRGFGGLKQFF. CDR3 nucleotide sequence: TGTGCCAGCAGCCGGGGGTTCGGGGGGCTGAAGCAGTTCTTC.

The chain uses TRBV19 and TRBJ2-6, with TRBD1 identical over 8 bases. Germline assignment: CDR1 LNHDA and CDR2 SQIVND (reference sequence). Trimming removed 3 bases from V and 4 bases from J; junction bases left unmatched: 14. This CDR3 contains 19 residues. CDR3 nucleotides: TGTGCCAGTAGTATCACTCCGGGACAGGCCTACGCGGGGGCCAACGTCCTGACTTTC. Amino acid sequence: CASSITPGQAYAGANVLTF.

The chain carries TRBV5-4 and TRBJ1-2; D not resolved. With 6 bases removed from V and 4 bases from J, the gap between germline ends came to 13 bases. This CDR3 spans 13 amino acids. Germline CDR1 reads SGHNT; CDR2 reads YYREEE (reference sequence). The CDR3 sequence: CASTPVGSYGYTF. CDR3 coding DNA: TGTGCCAGCACCCCGGTGGGGAGCTATGGCTACACCTTC.

The chain has TRBV7-2 and TRBJ1-5; a weak D match, TRBD1 (6 bases). The CDR3 runs 15 residues. Germline CDR1 and CDR2: SGHTA and FQGNSA. V was cut by 0 bases and J by 2 bases, with 8 bases left in between. CDR3: CASSLAGGGNQPQHF. CDR3 nucleotide sequence: TGTGCCAGCAGCTTAGCAGGGGGTGGCAATCAGCCCCAGCATTTT.

The chain has TRBV27 and TRBJ2-1; D is ambiguous. The CDR3 is 14 residues long. Per the germline V gene, CDR1 is MNHEY and CDR2 is SMNVEV (reference sequence). V lost 6 bases and J 4 bases, leaving 13 bases between the germline ends. CDR3 sequence (DNA): TGTGCCAGCAGACGGTCTCACCTTTACAATGAGCAGTTCTTC. It encodes CASRRSHLYNEQFF.

This clone was observed a handful of times. This chain links TRBV28 with TRBJ1-5, with TRBD1 matching over 7 bases. The CDR3 length is 15 residues. J lost 4 bases, V lost 6 bases, and 9 bases had no gene match. Germline V gives CDR1 MDHEN, CDR2 SYDVKM. The CDR3 region is CASRGTGVWNQPQHF. CDR3 DNA sequence: TGTGCCAGCAGGGGAACAGGGGTATGGAATCAGCCCCAGCATTTT.

This clone showed up just once. This chain uses TRBV7-3 with TRBJ2-3, with D perhaps matching TRBD2 (6 bases). This CDR3 is built from 14 residues. The V gene lost 5 bases and the J gene lost 4 bases, with 13 bases spanning the gap. CDR1 is SGHTA, CDR2 FQGTGA, per germline. CDR3 sequence reads: CASSVGGGPDTQYF. In DNA form, the CDR3 reads TGTGCCAGCAGCGTGGGGGGAGGCCCAGATACGCAGTATTTT.

The sample holds a few counts of this clone. The genes are TRBV18 and TRBJ1-1; D may be TRBD1 (5 bases). Trimming took 7 bases from V and 0 from J, leaving 9 bases between them. This CDR3 has 13 residues. CDR1 KGHSH and CDR2 LQKENI come from the germline V gene. DNA of the CDR3: TGTGCCAGCTTGCGGGGGTTGAACACTGAAGCTTTCTTT. As protein: CASLRGLNTEAFF.

The rearrangement links TRBV15 to TRBJ2-2; D not resolved. CDR1 LNHNV and CDR2 YYDKDF come from the germline V gene (reference sequence). Trimming took 1 base from V and 3 from J, leaving 9 bases between them. The CDR3 runs to 15 residues. The CDR3 DNA reads as TGTGCCACCAGCAGAGCCGGGTGGGACACCGGGGAGCTGTTTTTT. Residues: CATSRAGWDTGELFF. The full variable domain, in which reference TRBV15 and TRBJ2-2 provide the parts outside the CDR3, is DAMVIQNPRYQVTQFGKPVTLSCSQTLNHNVMYWYQQKSSQAPKLLFHYYDKDFNNEADTPDNFQSRRPNTSFCFLDIRSPGLGDTAMYLCATSRAGWDTGELFFGEGSRLTVL.

This clone was observed a few times. The chain uses TRBV6-5 and TRBJ1-1, with D possibly matching TRBD1 (5 bases). Trimming shortened V by 5 bases and J by 4 bases, and 11 bases separated the two germline ends. Germline CDR1 reads MNHEY; CDR2 reads SVGAGI. The CDR3 has 13 amino acids. Here the CDR3 reads CASSLGGGTEAFF. The CDR3 bases are TGTGCCAGCAGTCTGGGGGGGGGCACTGAAGCTTTCTTT.

On this clone itself: A junction boundary mismatches the germline segment, possibly from a read error. The chain has TRBV7-2 and TRBJ2-1; 8 nucleotides agree with TRBD1. From germline, CDR1 is SGHTA and CDR2 FQGNSA. CDR3 length: 19 amino acids. The CDR3 loop is CASTRTGGAWAPFDNQQFF. For the CDR3, the DNA is TGTGCCAGCACCCGTACAGGGGGAGCTTGGGCCCCATTTGACAATCAGCAGTTCTTC.

J is TRBJ1-5 and V is TRBV23-1, with 7 nucleotides matching TRBD1. TRBV23-1 is given ORF status, its function remaining uncertain. CDR3 size: 15 residues. The V segment lost 7 bases and the J segment 4 bases; nucleotides outside the gene matches: 10. CDR3 nucleotide sequence: TGCGCCAGCATAACAGACAGGGACGTTAATCAGCCCCAGCATTTT. This translates into CASITDRDVNQPQHF.

The chain uses TRBV19 and TRBJ2-1; D gene unclear. Germline CDR1 LNHDA, CDR2 SQIVND (reference sequence). The V and J ends lost 5 bases and 5 bases respectively, with 13 bases between them. The CDR3 sequence is 14 residues long. For the CDR3, the DNA is TGTGCCAGTAGTCTCCCACCAACAAACAATGAGCAGTTCTTC. Amino acid sequence: CASSLPPTNNEQFF.

This clone turned up a few times. The chain is built from TRBV11-2 and TRBJ2-5, with D uncertain. This CDR3 has 17 residues. Germline V gene sequence: CDR1 SGHAT, CDR2 FQNNGV. Trimming stripped 1 base from V and 4 bases from J, with 19 bases between. CDR3 nucleotide sequence: TGTGCCAGCAGCTTAGTAAGTTCCGGGTCGAGGAGAGAGACCCAGTACTTC. It is translated as CASSLVSSGSRRETQYF.

V is TRBV28 and J is TRBJ1-1, with a possible D match to TRBD1 (6 bases). The CDR3 is 17 amino acids. The V gene lost 6 bases and the J gene lost 2 bases, with 22 bases spanning the gap. Germline V gene lookup returns CDR1 MDHEN and CDR2 SYDVKM. The CDR3 is CASSPWTDLRFNTEAFF. The CDR3 nucleotides read TGTGCCAGCAGCCCTTGGACAGATCTCCGCTTCAACACTGAAGCTTTCTTT.

The chain carries TRBV2 and TRBJ2-7; D is uncertain. This CDR3 region has 13 residues. Trimming took off 4 bases at V and 3 bases at J, with 10 bases between the two ends. Germline CDR1 reads SNHLY; CDR2 reads FYNNEI. The CDR3: CASSGVLVYEQYF. As DNA, the CDR3 is TGTGCCAGCAGTGGGGTCCTAGTCTACGAGCAGTACTTC.

The chain combines TRBV7-3 with TRBJ2-3; 14 nucleotides line up with TRBD2. Trimming at V came to 0 bases and at J to 0 bases, leaving 8 bases not matched to a gene. This CDR3 region has 20 residues. CDR1 is SGHTA, CDR2 FQGTGA, per germline. The CDR3 DNA reads TGTGCCAGCAGCTTAACGTGGACTAGCGGGGGGCCAGCTAGCACAGATACGCAGTATTTT. This codes for CASSLTWTSGGPASTDTQYF. The variable domain in full, completed from reference TRBV7-3 and TRBJ2-3, reads GAGVSQTPSNKVTEKGKYVELRCDPISGHTALYWYRQSLGQGPEFLIYFQGTGAADDSGLPNDRFFAVRPEGSVSTLKIQRTERGDSAVYLCASSLTWTSGGPASTDTQYFGPGTRLTVL.

CDR3: CASSLRQPNSPLHF. CDR3 DNA sequence: TGTGCCAGCAGCTTGAGGCAGCCAAATTCACCCCTCCACTTT. This chain connects TRBV7-2 to TRBJ1-6; no clear D gene. Germline V gene lookup returns CDR1 SGHTA and CDR2 FQGNSA. The CDR3 length is 14 residues. V lost 3 bases and J 7 bases, leaving 10 bases between the germline ends.

This clone was found once. The chain has TRBV7-2 and TRBJ1-3, with D possibly TRBD1 on 6 matching bases. Germline CDR1 reads SGHTA; CDR2 reads FQGNSA. The CDR3 has 15 amino acids. V was cut by 6 bases and J by 8 bases, with 20 bases left in between. In DNA, the CDR3 is TGTGCCAGCAGTCTTACAGGGAGTAGGAAAGACACCATATATTTT. Translation gives CASSLTGSRKDTIYF.